These 10 T cell receptor beta chains share one sample of origin, sequenced in a study of shared clonotypes between healthy human individuals. Sequencing was performed with immunoSEQ multiplex PCR; in TCRdb, only in-frame clones are kept and a portion is missing. In the table there are some 2,100,000 clones, 95% of which are singletons. The specimen was naive CD4+ T cells sorted from blood. Noted subset: CD45RA+ positively selected. These receptors were obtained from a man between 18 and 29 years old in good health.

The chain recombines TRBV4-2 with TRBJ2-3; 13 bases align to TRBD2. There are 16 residues in the CDR3. Losses at the gene ends were 5 bases for V and 2 bases for J; bases not matched to a gene: 4. Germline V CDR1 and CDR2: LGHNA, YNFKEQ. CDR3 sequence (DNA): TGTGCCAGCAGCGAAGGGACTAGCGGGGTCACAGATACGCAGTATTTT. Protein sequence: CASSEGTSGVTDTQYF.

This clone was detected once. The rearrangement links TRBV6-5 to TRBJ1-1; 8 nucleotides agree with TRBD1. V lost 10 bases, J lost 4 bases, and 5 bases stayed unmatched. This CDR3 contains 12 residues. Looked up from germline, CDR1 is MNHEY and CDR2 is SVGAGI. The CDR3 DNA follows: TGTGCCATACAGGGGGTGGGCACTGAAGCTTTCTTT. Its translation is CAIQGVGTEAFF.

This chain uses TRBV7-2 with TRBJ2-2; D not resolved. This CDR3 is built from 13 residues. Per germline, CDR1 SGHTA and CDR2 FQGNSA. Trimming shortened V by 1 base and J by 5 bases, and 5 bases separated the two germline ends. The CDR3, as DNA: TGTGCCAGCAGCTTAGACGTAACCGGGGAGCTGTTTTTT. This sequence encodes CASSLDVTGELFF.

In this sample, this clone turned up once. This rearrangement joins TRBV11-3 to TRBJ2-2; a weak D match, TRBD2 (5 bases). The CDR3 contains 14 residues. V dropped 0 bases and J dropped 7 bases, with 9 bases sitting between them. Germline V gene data show CDR1 as SGHNT and CDR2 as YENEEA. As DNA, the CDR3 is TGTGCCAGCAGCTTAGATCCGGGGAGCGGGGAGCTGTTTTTT. It specifies CASSLDPGSGELFF.

V and J are TRBV10-1 and TRBJ1-5; TRBD1 might be the D (6 bases). The V end was cut by 4 bases, the J end by 2 bases, with 9 bases between. CDR1 is WNHNN, CDR2 SYGVQD, per germline (reference sequence). The CDR3 has 14 amino acids. The DNA for the CDR3 is TGCGCCAGCAGTGCGAAGGGGGGCAATCAGCCCCAGCATTTT. As protein: CASSAKGGNQPQHF.

The chain joins TRBV5-4 to TRBJ1-1, with TRBD1 matching 8 bases. The germline V gene encodes CDR1 SGHNT and CDR2 YYREEE (reference sequence). With V trimmed by 3 bases and J by 4 bases, 5 bases remained unmatched. CDR3 size: 14 residues. CDR3 residues: CASSYYRGGTEAFF. The CDR3 nucleotides are TGTGCCAGCAGCTATTACAGGGGGGGCACTGAAGCTTTCTTT.

The chain couples TRBV5-1 to TRBJ1-1; 7 bases align to TRBD1. This CDR3 spans 16 amino acids. With 2 bases clipped from V and 1 base from J, the junction kept 8 bases outside the gene matches. Germline CDR1 SGHRS, CDR2 YFSETQ. The CDR3 sequence: CASSFLQGPTNTEAFF. The CDR3 DNA is TGCGCCAGCAGCTTCCTACAGGGGCCGACGAACACTGAAGCTTTCTTT.

The rearrangement uses TRBV28 and TRBJ1-2, with 8 bases that match TRBD1. V was pared by 6 bases and J by 2 bases, with 5 bases of the junction left unmatched. The V gene's germline CDR1 is MDHEN and CDR2 SYDVKM. The CDR3 consists of 14 residues. The CDR3 loop reads CASRTAGGNYGYTF. CDR3 nucleotide sequence: TGTGCCAGCAGGACGGCAGGGGGCAACTATGGCTACACCTTC.

The chain combines TRBV5-4 with TRBJ1-3; no reliable D call. CDR3 length: 16 amino acids. From germline, CDR1 is SGHNT and CDR2 YYREEE (reference sequence). Trimming shortened V by 0 bases and J by 0 bases, and 10 bases separated the two germline ends. The CDR3 sequence is CASSLDSGHSGNTIYF. The CDR3 region has the DNA TGTGCCAGCAGCTTGGATAGTGGGCACTCTGGAAACACCATATATTTT.

The chain joins TRBV19 to TRBJ1-3; 10 bases are a match to TRBD1. The trim removed 2 bases at V and 2 bases at J, leaving 3 bases unmatched. The germline V gene has CDR1 LNHDA and CDR2 SQIVND (reference sequence). CDR3 size: 16 residues. Here the CDR3 DNA reads TGTGCCAGTAGTATAATGGGACAGGGGACTGGAAACACCATATATTTT. This sequence encodes CASSIMGQGTGNTIYF.